The clone carrying this T cell receptor (beta chain) was recorded at least ten times. Its antigen is still unknown. The sample belongs to a study of T cells in Graves' hyperthyroidism and ophthalmopathy. Study-level points and caveats: Ophthalmopathy was separated from stable hyperthyroidism by a 13 V-J model. In blood, most of the thyroid clonotypes expanded above 0.001 were also present.

Amplification of TCR beta CDR3 regions was performed using RNA transcripts as template. First-round RT-PCR of the TCR CDR3 relied on the HTBI primer set. TCRdb re-analysed the multiplex PCR reads in MiXCR, keeping a single row per CDR3 protein. The sample contains some 570,000 distinct CDR3 sequences, over 15% of which appear only once. Germline CDR1 is SGHNT and CDR2 is YENEEA. V was clipped by 5 bases and J by 5 bases; unmatched bases: 10. This CDR3 spans 16 amino acids. Ophthalmopathy patients had moderate-to-severe active disease, CAS ≥3, NOSPECS ≥4, and disease duration under 3 months. Each diagnosis drew on symptoms, thyroxine, TRAb, thyroid ultrasound and orbital computed tomography findings.

The sequence derives from a woman under 30 with Graves' ophthalmopathy. The chain links TRBV11-3 to TRBJ2-7; 12 bases map to TRBD1. Source material: blood. The CDR3 DNA reads TGTGCCAGCAGCATGACACCGGGACAGGGGGCAGACGAGCAGTACTTC. Translated: CASSMTPGQGADEQYF.